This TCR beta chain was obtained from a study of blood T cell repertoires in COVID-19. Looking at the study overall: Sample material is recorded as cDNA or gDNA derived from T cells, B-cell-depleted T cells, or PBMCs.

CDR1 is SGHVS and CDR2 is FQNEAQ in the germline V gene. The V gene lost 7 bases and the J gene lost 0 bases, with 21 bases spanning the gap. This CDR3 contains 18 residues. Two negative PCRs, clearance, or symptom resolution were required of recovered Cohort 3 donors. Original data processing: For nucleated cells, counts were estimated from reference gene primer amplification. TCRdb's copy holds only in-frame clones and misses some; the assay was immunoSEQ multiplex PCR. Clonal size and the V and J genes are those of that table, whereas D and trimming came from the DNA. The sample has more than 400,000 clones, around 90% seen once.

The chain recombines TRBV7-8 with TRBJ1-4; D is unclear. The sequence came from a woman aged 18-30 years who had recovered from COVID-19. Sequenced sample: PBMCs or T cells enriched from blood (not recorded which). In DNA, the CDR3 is TGTGCCAGCACCCGAGGGAGGACGGGTCTTGCAACTAATGAAAAACTGTTTTTT. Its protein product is CASTRGRTGLATNEKLFF.